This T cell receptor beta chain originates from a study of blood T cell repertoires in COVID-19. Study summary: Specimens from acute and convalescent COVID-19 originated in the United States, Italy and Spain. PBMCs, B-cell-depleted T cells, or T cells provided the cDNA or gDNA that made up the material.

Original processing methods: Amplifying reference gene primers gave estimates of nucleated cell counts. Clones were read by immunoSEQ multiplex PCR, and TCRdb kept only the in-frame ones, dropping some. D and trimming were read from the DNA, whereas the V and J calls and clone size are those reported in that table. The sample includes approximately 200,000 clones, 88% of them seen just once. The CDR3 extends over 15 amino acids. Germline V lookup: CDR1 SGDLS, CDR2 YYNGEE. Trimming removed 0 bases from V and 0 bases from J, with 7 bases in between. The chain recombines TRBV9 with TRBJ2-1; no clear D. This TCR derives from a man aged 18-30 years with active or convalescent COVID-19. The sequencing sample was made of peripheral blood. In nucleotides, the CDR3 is TGTGCCAGCAGCGTAGAGAGTATCTCCTACAATGAGCAGTTCTTC. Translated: CASSVESISYNEQFF.